This is a list of T cell receptor beta chains from one sample in a study of response to subunit inactivated influenza vaccine. In TCRdb, the RT-PCR reads were re-called with MiXCR into one record per CDR3 protein. The table shows 560,000 or so distinct CDR3 sequences, with 6% to 9% occurring only once. The sample here was PBMCs from blood, taken less than 30 months after vaccination. These receptors were collected from a man between 50 and 70 years old who received an inactivated influenza vaccine. Each CDR3 is given with its conserved first and last residue. A D gene is named only where the DNA matches it firmly. Clone size is shown for a subset of rows, as once, few, many or a class of expanded clone.

.	13	many	TRBJ1-5	TRBV15	CATSEGLDQPQHF	TGTGCCACCAGCGAGGGGCTTGATCAGCCCCAGCATTTT
.	13	many	TRBJ2-1	TRBV30	CAWAGQIGNEQFF	TGTGCCTGGGCCGGGCAAATTGGCAATGAGCAGTTCTTC
.	13	.	TRBJ1-1	TRBV7-9	CASSFSRTAEAFF	TGTGCCAGCAGCTTTAGTCGGACAGCTGAAGCTTTCTTT
.	14	few	TRBJ2-5	TRBV20-1	CSALGSGFQETQYF	TGCAGTGCTCTAGGATCGGGGTTCCAAGAGACCCAGTACTTC
.	15	.	TRBJ2-3	TRBV7-3	CASSSPSSRTDTQYF	TGTGCCAGCAGCTCACCTAGCAGTCGCACAGATACGCAGTATTTT
.	14	many	TRBJ1-4	TRBV6-2/TRBV6-3	CASSPGFKAEKLFF	TGTGCCAGCAGCCCCGGCTTCAAGGCTGAAAAACTGTTTTTT
.	16	many	TRBJ2-2	TRBV20-1	CSARGPTFSGAGELFF	TGCAGTGCTAGAGGCCCCACCTTCTCAGGCGCCGGGGAGCTGTTTTTT
.	11	few	TRBJ2-2	TRBV29-1	CSVPQTGELFF	TGCAGCGTTCCCCAAACCGGGGAGCTGTTTTTT
.	13	.	TRBJ2-7	TRBV2	CASTRLTGSEQYF	TGTGCCAGCACCCGTTTGACAGGTAGCGAGCAGTACTTC
.	13	.	TRBJ1-5	TRBV6-5	CASSFLWGQPQHF	TGTGCCAGCAGTTTCTTGTGGGGTCAGCCCCAGCATTTT
TRBD2	14	many	TRBJ2-3	TRBV20-1	CSASDAGGTDTQYF	TGCAGTGCTAGTGACGCGGGGGGCACAGATACGCAGTATTTT
TRBD1	14	few	TRBJ1-1	TRBV18	CASSPWDRGTEAFF	TGTGCCAGCTCACCTTGGGACAGGGGCACTGAAGCTTTCTTT
.	14	.	TRBJ2-1	TRBV18	CASSDKSGPSEQFF	TGTGCCAGCTCCGACAAGAGCGGGCCTTCTGAGCAGTTCTTC
TRBD1	16	few	TRBJ2-1	TRBV18	CASSRETGGSYNEQFF	TGTGCCAGCTCCCGCGAGACAGGGGGCTCCTACAATGAGCAGTTCTTC
.	18	few	TRBJ2-5	TRBV4-1	CASSQDWGVGSRWETQYF	TGCGCCAGCAGCCAAGATTGGGGGGTCGGCTCTAGATGGGAGACCCAGTACTTC
.	14	many	TRBJ2-7	TRBV27	CASSPLPQIYEQYF	TGTGCCAGCAGTCCCCTACCCCAGATCTACGAGCAGTACTTC
.	12	many	TRBJ1-2	TRBV28	CASSLEYYGYTF	TGTGCCAGCAGTTTAGAGTACTATGGCTACACCTTC
.	14	.	TRBJ2-2	TRBV29-1	CSVDFTGGGGELFF	TGCAGCGTTGATTTTACAGGGGGGGGCGGGGAGCTGTTTTTT
.	16	.	TRBJ1-6	TRBV4-1	CASSQVARGEASPLHF	TGCGCCAGCAGCCAAGTGGCAAGGGGGGAAGCTTCACCCCTCCACTTT
TRBD2	15	few	TRBJ2-1	TRBV7-8	CASGRWTSGDNEQFF	TGTGCCTCAGGGAGGTGGACTAGCGGGGACAATGAGCAGTTCTTC
.	15	few	TRBJ1-1	TRBV11-2	CASSLKLISGVEAFF	TGTGCCAGCAGCTTAAAGTTGATTTCTGGAGTTGAAGCTTTCTTT
TRBD1	14	few	TRBJ2-1	TRBV20-1	CSATDRDMVREQFF	TGCAGTGCAACGGACAGGGATATGGTCAGAGAGCAGTTCTTC